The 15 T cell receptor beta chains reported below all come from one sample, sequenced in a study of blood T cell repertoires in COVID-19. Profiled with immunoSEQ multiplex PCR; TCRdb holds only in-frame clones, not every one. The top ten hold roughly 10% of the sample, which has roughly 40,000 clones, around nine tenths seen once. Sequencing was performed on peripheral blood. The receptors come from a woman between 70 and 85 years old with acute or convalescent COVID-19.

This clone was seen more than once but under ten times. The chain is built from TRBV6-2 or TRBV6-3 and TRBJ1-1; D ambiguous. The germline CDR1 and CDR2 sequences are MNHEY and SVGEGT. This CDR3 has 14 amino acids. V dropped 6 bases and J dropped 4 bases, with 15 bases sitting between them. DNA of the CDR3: TGTGCCAGCAGGTACGGCTTAGAGGGCACTGAAGCTTTCTTT. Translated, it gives CASRYGLEGTEAFF.

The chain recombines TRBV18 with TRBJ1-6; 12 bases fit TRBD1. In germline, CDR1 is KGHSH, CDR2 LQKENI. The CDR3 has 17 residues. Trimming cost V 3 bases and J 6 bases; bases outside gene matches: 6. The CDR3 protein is CASSPGQGALSNSPLHF. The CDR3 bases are TGTGCCAGCTCACCGGGACAGGGGGCGCTGAGTAATTCACCCCTCCACTTT.

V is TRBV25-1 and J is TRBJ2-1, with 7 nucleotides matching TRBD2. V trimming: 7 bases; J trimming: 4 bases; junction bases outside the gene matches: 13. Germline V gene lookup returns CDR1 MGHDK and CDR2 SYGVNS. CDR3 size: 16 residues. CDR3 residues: CASKRGNRKTYNEQFF. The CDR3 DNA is TGTGCCAGCAAGCGGGGTAACAGGAAGACGTACAATGAGCAGTTCTTC.

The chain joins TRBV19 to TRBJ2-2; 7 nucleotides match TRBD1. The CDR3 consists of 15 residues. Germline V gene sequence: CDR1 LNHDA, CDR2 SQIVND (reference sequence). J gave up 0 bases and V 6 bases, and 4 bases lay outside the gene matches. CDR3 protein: CASRRTGTNTGELFF. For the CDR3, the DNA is TGTGCCAGTAGGAGGACAGGTACGAACACCGGGGAGCTGTTTTTT.

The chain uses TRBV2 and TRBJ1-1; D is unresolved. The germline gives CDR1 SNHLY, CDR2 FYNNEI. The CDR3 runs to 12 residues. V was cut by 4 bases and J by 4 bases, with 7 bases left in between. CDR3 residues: CASSAAVTEAFF. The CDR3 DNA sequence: TGTGCCAGCAGTGCTGCAGTCACTGAAGCTTTCTTT. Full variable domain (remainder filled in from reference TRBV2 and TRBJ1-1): EPEVTQTPSHQVTQMGQEVILRCVPISNHLYFYWYRQILGQKVEFLVSFYNNEISEKSEIFDDQFSVERPDGSNFTLKIRSTKLEDSAMYFCASSAAVTEAFFGQGTRLTVV.

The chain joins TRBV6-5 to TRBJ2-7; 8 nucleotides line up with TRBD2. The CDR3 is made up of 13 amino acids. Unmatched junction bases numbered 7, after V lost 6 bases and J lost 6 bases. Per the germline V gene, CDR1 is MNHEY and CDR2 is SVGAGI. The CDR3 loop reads CASSRSGSGEQYV. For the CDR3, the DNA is TGTGCCAGCAGCAGAAGCGGGAGCGGCGAGCAGTACGTC.

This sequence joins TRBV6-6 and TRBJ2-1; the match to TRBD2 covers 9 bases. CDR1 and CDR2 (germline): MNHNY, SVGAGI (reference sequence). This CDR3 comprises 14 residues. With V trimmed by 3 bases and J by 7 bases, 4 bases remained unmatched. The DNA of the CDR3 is TGTGCCAGCAGTTATCTTAGCGGGGGTAATGAGCAGTTCTTC. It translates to CASSYLSGGNEQFF.

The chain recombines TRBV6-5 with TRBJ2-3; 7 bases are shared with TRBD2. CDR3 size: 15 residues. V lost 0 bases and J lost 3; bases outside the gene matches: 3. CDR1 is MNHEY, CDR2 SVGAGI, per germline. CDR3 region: CASSYSGLVTDTQYF. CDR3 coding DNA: TGTGCCAGCAGTTACTCCGGACTAGTTACAGATACGCAGTATTTT.

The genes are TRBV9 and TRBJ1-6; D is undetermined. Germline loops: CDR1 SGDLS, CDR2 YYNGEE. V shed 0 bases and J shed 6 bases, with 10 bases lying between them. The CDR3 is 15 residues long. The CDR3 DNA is TGTGCCAGCAGCGTAGGGGGAGTGGGTAATTCACCCCTCCACTTT. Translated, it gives CASSVGGVGNSPLHF.

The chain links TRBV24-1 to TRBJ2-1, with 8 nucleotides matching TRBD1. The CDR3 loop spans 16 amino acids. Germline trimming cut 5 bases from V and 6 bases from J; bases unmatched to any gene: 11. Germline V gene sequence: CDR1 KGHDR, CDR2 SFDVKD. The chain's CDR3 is CATSAPRGQEINEQFF. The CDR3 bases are TGTGCCACCAGTGCTCCTCGGGGACAGGAGATCAATGAGCAGTTCTTC.

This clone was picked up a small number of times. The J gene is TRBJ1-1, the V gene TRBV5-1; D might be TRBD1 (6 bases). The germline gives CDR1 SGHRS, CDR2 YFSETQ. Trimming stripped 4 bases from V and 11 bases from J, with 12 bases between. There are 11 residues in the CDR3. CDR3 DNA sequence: TGCGCCAGCAGCACGGACAGAGGTGCTTTCTTT. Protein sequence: CASSTDRGAFF.

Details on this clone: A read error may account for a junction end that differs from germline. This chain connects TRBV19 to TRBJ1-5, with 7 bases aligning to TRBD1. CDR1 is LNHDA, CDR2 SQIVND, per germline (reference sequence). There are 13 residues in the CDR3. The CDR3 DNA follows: TGTGCCAGTAGTGAAACAGGGGATCAGGCCCAGCATTTT. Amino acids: CASSETGDQAQHF.

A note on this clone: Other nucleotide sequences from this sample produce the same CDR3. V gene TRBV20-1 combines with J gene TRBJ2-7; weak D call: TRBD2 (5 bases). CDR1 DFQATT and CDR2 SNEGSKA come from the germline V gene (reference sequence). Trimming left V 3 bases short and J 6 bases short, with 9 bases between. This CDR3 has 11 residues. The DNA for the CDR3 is TGCAGTGCTAGGTCGGGGTTCGAGCAGTACGTC. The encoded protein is CSARSGFEQYV.

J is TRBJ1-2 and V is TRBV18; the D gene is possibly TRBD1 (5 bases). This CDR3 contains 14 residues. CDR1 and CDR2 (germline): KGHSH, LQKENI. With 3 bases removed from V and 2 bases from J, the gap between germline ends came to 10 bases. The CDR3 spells CASSPGLSNYGYTF. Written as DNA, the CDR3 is TGTGCCAGCTCACCGGGACTCTCGAACTATGGCTACACCTTC.

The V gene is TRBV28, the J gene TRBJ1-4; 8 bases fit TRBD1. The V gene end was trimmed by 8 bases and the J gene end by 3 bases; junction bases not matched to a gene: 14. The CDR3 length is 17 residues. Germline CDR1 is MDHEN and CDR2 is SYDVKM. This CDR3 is CASRTGLDRVSNEKLFF. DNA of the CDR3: TGTGCCAGCCGCACAGGGCTGGACAGGGTCTCTAATGAAAAACTGTTTTTT.